These 8 T cell receptor beta chains were sequenced from one sample in a study of cytotoxic CD8 clonotypes in ibrutinib-treated CLL. Measured with immunoSEQ multiplex PCR; TCRdb has only the in-frame clones, and not every one. The sample includes tens of thousands of clones, about two thirds of them seen just once. The sequences come from PBMCs, collected at disease progression, from a patient treated with ibrutinib. All receptors derive from a human donor with chronic lymphocytic leukemia.

The chain uses TRBV20-1 and TRBJ1-2; D call uncertain. Trimming took 4 bases from V and 7 from J, leaving 10 bases between them. Germline values: CDR1 DFQATT, CDR2 SNEGSKA (reference sequence). This CDR3 contains 11 residues. The CDR3 region has the DNA TGCAGTGCTACAACCTCTCCTGGCTACACCTTC. It is translated as CSATTSPGYTF.

The chain links TRBV9 to TRBJ1-6, with D uncertain. CDR3 length: 18 residues. The germline V gene has CDR1 SGDLS and CDR2 YYNGEE. The germline V and J ends were trimmed by 3 bases and 0 bases, with 16 bases remaining between them. This chain's CDR3 is CASSARPSSDSYNSPLHF. Here the CDR3 DNA reads TGTGCCAGCAGCGCCCGGCCAAGTTCGGACTCCTATAATTCACCCCTCCACTTT.

The chain employs TRBV19 and TRBJ1-6; TRBD1 agrees at 7 bases. There are 15 residues in the CDR3. Germline V gene data show CDR1 as LNHDA and CDR2 as SQIVND (reference sequence). Trimming took 6 bases from V and 5 from J; bases not matched to a gene: 7. The CDR3, as DNA: TGTGCCAGTAGCGACCGGGACAGCGATAATTCACCCCTCCACTTT. Translating it yields CASSDRDSDNSPLHF.

J is TRBJ1-2 and V is TRBV19; D gene ambiguous. V was trimmed by 6 bases and J by 3 bases, leaving 14 bases between them. CDR3 size: 14 residues. Germline CDR1 LNHDA, CDR2 SQIVND (reference sequence). The CDR3 DNA reads as TGTGCCAGTAGGGGAGTTGGTCAGGACTATGGCTACACCTTC. Translation gives CASRGVGQDYGYTF. Combining the CDR3 with reference TRBV19 and TRBJ1-2 gives the whole variable domain DGGITQSPKYLFRKEGQNVTLSCEQNLNHDAMYWYRQDPGQGLRLIYYSQIVNDFQKGDIAEGYSVSREKKESFPLTVTSAQKNPTAFYLCASRGVGQDYGYTFGSGTRLTVV.

The V and J genes are TRBV13 and TRBJ2-6, with D possibly being TRBD1 or TRBD2 (6 bases each). CDR3 size: 19 residues. Trimming cost V 2 bases and J 0 bases, with 17 bases left between them. Per germline, CDR1 PRHDT and CDR2 FYEKMQ (reference sequence). The CDR3 protein is CASSLRGRRVSSGANVLTF. The CDR3 nucleotides are TGTGCCAGCAGCTTACGGGGGCGGAGGGTTAGCTCTGGGGCCAACGTCCTGACTTTC.

This clone was counted between two and nine times. CDR3 in DNA: TGTGCCAGCAGTTTCCAGGGTAGTGGCTACACCTTC. The encoded protein is CASSFQGSGYTF. The V gene is TRBV6-5, the J gene TRBJ1-2; D is possibly TRBD1 (5 bases). Germline CDR1 reads MNHEY; CDR2 reads SVGAGI. The germline V and J ends were trimmed by 4 bases and 7 bases, with 10 bases remaining between them. The CDR3 is made up of 12 amino acids.

The chain recombines TRBV27 with TRBJ2-7, with TRBD1 identical over 9 bases. The CDR3 contains 13 residues. From germline, CDR1 is MNHEY and CDR2 SMNVEV (reference sequence). V dropped 4 bases and J dropped 6; count of bases not matched to a gene: 4. CDR3 nucleotide sequence: TGTGCCAGCAGTTCTAGGACAGGGGTCGAGCAGTACTTC. Translated, it gives CASSSRTGVEQYF.

The CDR3 DNA is TGTGCCAGCAGTTGGACAGGGGGCGAGAATCAGCCCCAGCATTTT. Translation gives CASSWTGGENQPQHF. The chain is built from TRBV6-6 and TRBJ1-5; 11 bases line up with TRBD1. The CDR3 sequence is 15 residues long. The germline gives CDR1 MNHNY, CDR2 SVGAGI (reference sequence). J gave up 4 bases and V 4 bases, and 3 bases lay outside the gene matches.